This T cell receptor (beta chain) was captured in a study of molecular identifiers for immune sequencing clone quantification. At the level of the study: In the replicates, RNA derived from around 20,000 or 99,000 naive CD8 cells was divided into five parts, and four were sequenced.

MiXCR was run by TCRdb on the PCR reads, yielding one entry per CDR3 protein. Of some 65,000 distinct CDR3 sequences listed, approximately 18% are singletons. Every naive CD8 library was made from between about 18,000 and 1,100,000 sorted cells with 10%, 30% or 50% RNA. Sorting selected naive CD8 T cells with a CD8+CD4-CCR7+CD45RA+ phenotype. V shed 0 bases and J shed 2 bases, with 9 bases lying between them. CDR1 LGHNA and CDR2 YSLEER come from the germline V gene. There are 15 residues in the CDR3. This clonotype was counted a few times. The sequencing input was naive CD8+ T cells from blood, with Jurkat cell RNA spiked in. Specified subset: FACS-sorted CD8+CD4-CCR7+CD45RA+ naive T cells. The chain has TRBV4-3 and TRBJ2-3; the D call may be TRBD1 or TRBD2 (5 bases each). This TCR came from a human donor in good health. Some libraries in this study had Jurkat cell RNA spiked in. The DNA of the CDR3 is TGCGCCAGCAGCCAAGATGGGGGTCCCACAGATACGCAGTATTTT. Protein product: CASSQDGGPTDTQYF.